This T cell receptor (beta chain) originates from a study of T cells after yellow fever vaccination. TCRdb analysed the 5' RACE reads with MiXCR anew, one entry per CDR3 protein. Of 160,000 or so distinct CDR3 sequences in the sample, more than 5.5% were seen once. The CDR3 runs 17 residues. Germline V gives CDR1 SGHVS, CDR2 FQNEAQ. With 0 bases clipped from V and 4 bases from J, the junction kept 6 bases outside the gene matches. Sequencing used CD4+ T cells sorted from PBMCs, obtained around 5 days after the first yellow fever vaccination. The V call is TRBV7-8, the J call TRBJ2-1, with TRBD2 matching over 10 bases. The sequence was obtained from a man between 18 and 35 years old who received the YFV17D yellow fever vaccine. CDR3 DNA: TGTGCCAGCAGCTTAGCAGCGGGGGGGTTGCTTTACAATGAGCAGTTCTTC. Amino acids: CASSLAAGGLLYNEQFF. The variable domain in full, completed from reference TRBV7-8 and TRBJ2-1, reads GAGVSQSPRYKVAKRGQDVALRCDPISGHVSLFWYQQALGQGPEFLTYFQNEAQLDKSGLPSDRFFAERPEGSVSTLKIQRTQQEDSAVYLCASSLAAGGLLYNEQFFGPGTRLTVL.